This note documents a single T cell receptor (beta chain) sequence. Unique molecular identifiers were used to barcode this TCRbeta library. TCRdb used MiXCR to reprocess the PCR reads, holding one entry per CDR3 protein. Found here are about 540,000 distinct CDR3 sequences, approximately 20% of them singletons; the top ten hold 2.5% to 4%. The source of the sample is a study of T-cell reconstitution after alpha-beta-depleted transplantation in children. Sample: PBMCs from the stem cell graft donor, taken from the stem cell graft. The sequence came from a human donor who donated a stem cell graft to a child with acute lymphoblastic leukemia.

The CDR3 sequence is CASSVVVAHGTDQPQHF. DNA of the CDR3: TGTGCCAGCAGCGTAGTAGTAGCCCATGGCACCGATCAGCCCCAGCATTTT. J is TRBJ1-5 and V is TRBV9; no clear D. The CDR3 runs to 17 residues. Deletions cut 0 bases from V and 5 bases from J, with 18 bases between. In germline, CDR1 is SGDLS, CDR2 YYNGEE.